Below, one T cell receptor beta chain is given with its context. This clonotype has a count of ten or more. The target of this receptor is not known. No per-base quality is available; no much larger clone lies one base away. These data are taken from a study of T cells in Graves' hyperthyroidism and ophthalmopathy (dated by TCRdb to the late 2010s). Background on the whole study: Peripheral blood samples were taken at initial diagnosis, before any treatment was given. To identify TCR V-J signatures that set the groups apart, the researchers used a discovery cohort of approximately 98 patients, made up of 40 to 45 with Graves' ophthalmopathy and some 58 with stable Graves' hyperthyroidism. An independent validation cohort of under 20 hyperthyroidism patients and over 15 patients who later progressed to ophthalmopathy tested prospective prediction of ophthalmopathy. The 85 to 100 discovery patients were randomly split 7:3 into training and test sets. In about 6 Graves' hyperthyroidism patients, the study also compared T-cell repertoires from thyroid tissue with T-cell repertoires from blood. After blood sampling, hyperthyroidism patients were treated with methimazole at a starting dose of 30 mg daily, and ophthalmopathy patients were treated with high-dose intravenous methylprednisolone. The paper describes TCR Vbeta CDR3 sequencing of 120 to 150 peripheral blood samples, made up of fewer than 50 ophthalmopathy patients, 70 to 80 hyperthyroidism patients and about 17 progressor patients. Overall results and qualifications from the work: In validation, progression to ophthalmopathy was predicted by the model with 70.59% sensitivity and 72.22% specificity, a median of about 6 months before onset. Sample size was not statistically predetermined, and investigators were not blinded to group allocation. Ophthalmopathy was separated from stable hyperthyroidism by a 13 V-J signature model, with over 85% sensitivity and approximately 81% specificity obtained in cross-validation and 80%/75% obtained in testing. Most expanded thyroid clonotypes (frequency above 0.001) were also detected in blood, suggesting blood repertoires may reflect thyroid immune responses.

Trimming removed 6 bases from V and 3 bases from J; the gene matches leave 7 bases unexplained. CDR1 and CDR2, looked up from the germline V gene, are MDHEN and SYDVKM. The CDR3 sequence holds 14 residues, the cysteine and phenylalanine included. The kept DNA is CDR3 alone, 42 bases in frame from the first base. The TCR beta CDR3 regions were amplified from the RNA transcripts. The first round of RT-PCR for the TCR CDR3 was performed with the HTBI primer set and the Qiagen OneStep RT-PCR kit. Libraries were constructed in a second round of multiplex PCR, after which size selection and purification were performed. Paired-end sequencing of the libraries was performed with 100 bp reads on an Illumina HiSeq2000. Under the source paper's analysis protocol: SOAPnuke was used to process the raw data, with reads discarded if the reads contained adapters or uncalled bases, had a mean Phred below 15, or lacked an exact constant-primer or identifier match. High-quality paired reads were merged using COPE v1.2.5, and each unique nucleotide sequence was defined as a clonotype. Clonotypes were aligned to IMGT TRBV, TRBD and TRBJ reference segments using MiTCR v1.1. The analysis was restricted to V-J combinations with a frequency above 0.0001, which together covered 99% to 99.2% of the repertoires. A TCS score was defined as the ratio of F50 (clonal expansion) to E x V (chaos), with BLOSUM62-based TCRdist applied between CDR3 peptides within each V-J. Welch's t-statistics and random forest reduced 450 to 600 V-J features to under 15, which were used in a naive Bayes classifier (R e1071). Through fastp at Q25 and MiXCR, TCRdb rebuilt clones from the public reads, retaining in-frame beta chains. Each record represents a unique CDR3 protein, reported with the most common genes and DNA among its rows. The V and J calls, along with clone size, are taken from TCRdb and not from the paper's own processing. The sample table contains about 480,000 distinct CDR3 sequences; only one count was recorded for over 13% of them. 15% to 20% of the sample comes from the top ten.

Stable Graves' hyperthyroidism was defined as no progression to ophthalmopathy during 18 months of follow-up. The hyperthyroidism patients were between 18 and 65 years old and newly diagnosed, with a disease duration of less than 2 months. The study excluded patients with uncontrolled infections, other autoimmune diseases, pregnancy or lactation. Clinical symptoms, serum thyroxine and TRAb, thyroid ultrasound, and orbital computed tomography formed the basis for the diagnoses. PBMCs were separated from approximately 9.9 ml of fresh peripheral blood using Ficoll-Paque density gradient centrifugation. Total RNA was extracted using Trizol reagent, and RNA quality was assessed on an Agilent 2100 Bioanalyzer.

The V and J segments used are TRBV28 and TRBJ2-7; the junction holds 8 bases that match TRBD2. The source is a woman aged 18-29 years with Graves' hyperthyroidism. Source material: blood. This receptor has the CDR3 CASRSGGTNYEQYF. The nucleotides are TGTGCCAGCAGATCGGGGGGGACTAACTACGAGCAGTACTTC.